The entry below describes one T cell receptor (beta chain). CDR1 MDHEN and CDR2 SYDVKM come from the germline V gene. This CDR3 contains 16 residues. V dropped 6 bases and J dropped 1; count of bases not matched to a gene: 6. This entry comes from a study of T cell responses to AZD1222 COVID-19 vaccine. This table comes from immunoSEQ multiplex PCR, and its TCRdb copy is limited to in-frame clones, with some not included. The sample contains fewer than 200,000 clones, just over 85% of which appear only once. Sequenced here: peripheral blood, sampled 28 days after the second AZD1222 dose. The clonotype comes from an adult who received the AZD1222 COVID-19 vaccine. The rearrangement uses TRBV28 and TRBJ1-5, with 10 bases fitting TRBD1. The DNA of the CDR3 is TGTGCCAGCAGCCAGGGACAGGGGATGAGCAATCAGCCCCAGCATTTT. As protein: CASSQGQGMSNQPQHF.